The 15 T cell receptor beta chains below come from one sample, sequenced in a study of blood T cells in healthy people across ages. Combining a sample-barcoded 5' primer with a J-beta primer mix, a second PCR ran for roughly 7 to 12 cycles. MiXCR was run by TCRdb on the 5' RACE reads, yielding one entry per CDR3 protein. In the table there are more than 650,000 distinct CDR3 sequences, around 25% of which are singletons. These records were also assigned to another study, of T cells of mothers and their children.

The sequenced sample consisted of blood. All receptors derive from a boy aged 5-17 years in good health.

V usage is TRBV5-6 and J usage is TRBJ2-2, with D uncertain. Germline V gene sequence: CDR1 SGHDT, CDR2 YYEEEE. The CDR3 length is 15 residues. V was trimmed by 2 bases and J by 2 bases, leaving 10 bases between them. CDR3 sequence reads: CASSLGNINTGELFF. The CDR3 nucleotides are TGTGCCAGCAGCTTAGGAAATATAAACACCGGGGAGCTGTTTTTT. The whole variable domain, filled in from reference TRBV5-6 and TRBJ2-2, reads DAGVTQSPTHLIKTRGQQVTLRCSPKSGHDTVSWYQQALGQGPQFIFQYYEEEERQRGNFPDRFSGHQFPNYSSELNVNALLLGDSALYLCASSLGNINTGELFFGEGSRLTVL.

This clonotype has a handful of counts. The chain combines TRBV5-1 with TRBJ2-5, with D perhaps TRBD2 (5 bases). V was cut by 0 bases and J by 5 bases, with 14 bases left in between. The CDR3 is made up of 15 amino acids. Germline V lookup: CDR1 SGHRS, CDR2 YFSETQ. CDR3 in amino acids: CASSLDLAVGETQYF. For the CDR3, the DNA is TGCGCCAGCAGCTTGGACCTAGCTGTAGGGGAGACCCAGTACTTC.

This chain connects TRBV7-9 to TRBJ1-3; 9 bases align to TRBD1. CDR3 length: 12 amino acids. V shed 4 bases and J 16 bases; nucleotides not matched to a gene: 8. CDR1 SEHNR and CDR2 FQNEAQ come from the germline V gene (reference sequence). CDR3 residues: CASSSARTGAYF. The CDR3 DNA reads TGTGCCAGCAGCTCTGCCCGGACAGGGGCCTATTTT.

This chain links TRBV4-1 with TRBJ2-6, with 9 bases matching TRBD1. With 1 base clipped from V and 1 base from J, the junction kept 5 bases outside the gene matches. This CDR3 has 18 residues. Germline-derived CDR1 and CDR2 are MGHRA and YSYEKL. CDR3 sequence reads: CASSQGFGTGSGANVLTF. The CDR3 nucleotides read TGCGCCAGCAGCCAAGGTTTTGGGACAGGGTCTGGGGCCAACGTCCTGACTTTC.

This clonotype was counted between two and nine times. This chain connects TRBV15 to TRBJ1-4; 8 nucleotides line up with TRBD1. The CDR3 totals 15 residues. V gave up 3 bases and J gave up 8 bases; unmatched junction bases: 8. Germline assignment: CDR1 LNHNV and CDR2 YYDKDF (reference sequence). In nucleotides, the CDR3 is TGTGCCACCAGCAGGGCCGGACAGGGACGGGAAAAACTGTTTTTT. Translated, it gives CATSRAGQGREKLFF.

This clonotype came up a few times. The V call is TRBV7-9, the J call TRBJ2-5, with D perhaps TRBD1 (6 bases). This CDR3 is 12 amino acids long. CDR1 and CDR2 from the germline V gene are SEHNR and FQNEAQ (reference sequence). The V end was cut by 11 bases, the J end by 2 bases, with 12 bases between. The CDR3 nucleotides read TGTGCCGTTGAGGGGACACAAGAGACCCAGTACTTC. Its translation is CAVEGTQETQYF.

The chain joins TRBV5-1 to TRBJ2-1; maybe TRBD2 (6 bases). CDR1 is SGHRS, CDR2 YFSETQ, per germline. Trimming took off 4 bases at V and 4 bases at J, with 18 bases between the two ends. This CDR3 has 16 residues. CDR3 sequence reads: CASSPAGGTAYNEQFF. The CDR3 DNA reads TGCGCCAGCAGCCCGGCTGGAGGGACGGCTTACAATGAGCAGTTCTTC. Looking up the rest from reference TRBV5-1 and TRBJ2-1 gives the full variable domain: KAGVTQTPRYLIKTRGQQVTLSCSPISGHRSVSWYQQTPGQGLQFLFEYFSETQRNKGNFPGRFSGRQFSNSRSEMNVSTLELGDSALYLCASSPAGGTAYNEQFFGPGTRLTVL.

There are a few counts of this clonotype. The chain recombines TRBV24-1 with TRBJ2-5; no clear D gene. The DNA end is a closer match to TRBJ2-1, so the J assignment may be wrong. This CDR3 region has 13 residues. The germline V gene encodes CDR1 KGHDR and CDR2 SFDVKD. The CDR3 protein is CAAQSTVYNEQFF. The CDR3 DNA reads TGTGCCGCCCAGTCTACAGTTTACAATGAGCAGTTCTTC.

In its sample, this clonotype was seen once. The chain combines TRBV20-1 with TRBJ1-4; D gene ambiguous. Trimming shortened V by 1 base and J by 2 bases, and 17 bases separated the two germline ends. Germline V CDR1 and CDR2: DFQATT, SNEGSKA (reference sequence). This CDR3 is 17 amino acids long. In DNA, the CDR3 is TGCAGTGCTAGAGGTCTCCCAGGCCAGTGGACTAATGAAAAACTGTTTTTT. Translation: CSARGLPGQWTNEKLFF.

The chain links TRBV28 to TRBJ1-2, with 10 bases fitting TRBD1. Germline CDR1 and CDR2: MDHEN and SYDVKM. The CDR3 loop spans 15 amino acids. V shed 5 bases, J shed 4 bases, and the junction held 7 bases outside the gene matches. The CDR3 protein is CASSPGQGLGYGYTF. The CDR3 DNA is TGTGCCAGCAGTCCGGGACAGGGGTTGGGCTATGGCTACACCTTC.

In its sample, this clonotype was seen a few times. The chain is built from TRBV25-1 and TRBJ1-2, with D hard to call. CDR1 is MGHDK and CDR2 is SYGVNS in the germline V gene. V lost 2 bases to trimming and J lost 4 bases, with 11 bases between them. The CDR3 is 14 residues long. The CDR3 DNA is TGTGCCAGCAGTGAACACGGCGGGCCCTATGGCTACACCTTC. Translated, it gives CASSEHGGPYGYTF.

The sample holds a few counts of this clonotype. At one of its ends the junction is not consistent with the germline gene, which may arise from a read error. This chain joins TRBV7-7 and TRBJ2-5; 7 bases align to TRBD2. Per the germline V gene, CDR1 is SSHAT and CDR2 is FNYEAQ (reference sequence). The CDR3 is made up of 14 amino acids. As DNA, the CDR3 is TGTGCTAGCAGCCCCGGGACTACCAAAGAGACCCAGTACTTC. Amino acids: CASSPGTTKETQYF.

CDR3 DNA sequence: TGCAGCTCCCTGGGGGGGGGGAGCTCCTACGAGCAGTACTTC. It specifies CSSLGGGSSYEQYF. This chain links TRBV20-1 with TRBJ2-7, with 7 bases identical to TRBD2. Germline lookup yields CDR1 DFQATT and CDR2 SNEGSKA (reference sequence). This CDR3 has 14 residues.

This clonotype has just a few counts. The CDR3, as DNA: TGTGCCTGGAACCAGGGAGGTTCGGGATATGAAAAACTGTTTTTT. This sequence encodes CAWNQGGSGYEKLFF. The rearrangement links TRBV30 to TRBJ1-4; D may be TRBD1 (5 bases). This CDR3 has 15 residues. The V end lost 4 bases, the J end lost 6 bases, and 18 bases lay between the germline ends. In germline, CDR1 is GTSNPN, CDR2 SVGIG (reference sequence).

The J gene is TRBJ1-2, the V gene TRBV6-5; D perhaps matches TRBD1 (5 bases). V lost 7 bases and J lost 8, with 14 bases in between. This CDR3 is 12 amino acids long. The germline CDR1 and CDR2 sequences are MNHEY and SVGAGI. CDR3 bases: TGTGCCAGCACCCCCGGGGGTCGGGGCTACACCTTC. Encoded protein: CASTPGGRGYTF.